This T cell receptor (beta chain) was recovered during a study of blood T cell repertoires in COVID-19. Study background: Spain, Italy and the United States supplied samples that represented acute and convalescent COVID-19. The analysed material was cDNA or gDNA that came from T cells, B-cell-depleted T cells, or PBMCs.

Original processing methods: Nucleated cell number was recorded as an estimate derived from reference gene primer amplification. Generated by immunoSEQ multiplex PCR, the TCRdb table keeps only in-frame clones and is missing some. V and J calls and clone size are as listed in that table; D and trimming were resolved from the DNA. The sample lists 95,000 to 150,000 clones, over 80% occurring once. The germline V and J ends were trimmed by 2 bases and 8 bases, with 9 bases remaining between them. In germline, CDR1 is MGHDK, CDR2 SYGVNS. The CDR3 is 12 residues long. This TCR was sampled from a woman in her 70s with acute or convalescent COVID-19. The sequencing sample was made of peripheral blood. The V call is TRBV25-1, the J call TRBJ1-2; a weak D match, TRBD1 (6 bases). The CDR3 is CASSETGNGYTF. DNA of the CDR3: TGTGCCAGCAGTGAAACAGGGAACGGCTACACCTTC.